The clone carrying this T cell receptor beta chain has just a few counts. These data come from a study of T cells in Graves' hyperthyroidism and ophthalmopathy. Amplification of TCR beta CDR3 regions was performed using RNA transcripts as template. A set of HTBI primers served as the primers for a first-round RT-PCR of the TCR CDR3. Each CDR3 protein is one row after TCRdb ran MiXCR on the multiplex PCR reads. The sample carries roughly 500,000 distinct CDR3 sequences, about 20% recorded once. The germline V gene has CDR1 LNHDA and CDR2 SQIVND (reference sequence). CDR3 length: 16 amino acids. Trimming removed 8 bases from V and 3 bases from J; junction bases left unmatched: 11.

This chain joins TRBV19 and TRBJ1-1; 11 bases align to TRBD1. The origin of this receptor is a woman in her seventies with Graves' ophthalmopathy. The material sequenced was blood. In DNA, the CDR3 is TGTGCCAGTTCAATTCCGGGACAGGGGGTGTACACTGAAGCTTTCTTT. Its protein product is CASSIPGQGVYTEAFF.